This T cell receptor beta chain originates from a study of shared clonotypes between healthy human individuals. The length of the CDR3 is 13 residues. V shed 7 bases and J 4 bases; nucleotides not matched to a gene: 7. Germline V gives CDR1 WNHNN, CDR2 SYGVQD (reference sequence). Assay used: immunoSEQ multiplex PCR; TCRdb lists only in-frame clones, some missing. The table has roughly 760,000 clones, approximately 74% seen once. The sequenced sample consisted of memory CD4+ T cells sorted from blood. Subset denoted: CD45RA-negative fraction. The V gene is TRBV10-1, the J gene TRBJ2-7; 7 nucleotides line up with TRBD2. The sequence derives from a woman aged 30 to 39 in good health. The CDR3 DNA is TGCGCCAGCATCCCGGGACTAATTTACGAGCAGTACTTC. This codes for CASIPGLIYEQYF.